This TCR beta chain was retrieved from a study of T-cell reconstitution after alpha-beta-depleted transplantation in children. Germline V lookup: CDR1 SGHKS, CDR2 YYEKEE (reference sequence). This CDR3 region has 15 residues. V lost 3 bases, J lost 2 bases, and 5 bases stayed unmatched. Concerning this clonotype itself: Its antigen is unknown.

Preparation of the TCRbeta library involved a method that used unique molecular identifiers. In TCRdb, the PCR reads were re-called with MiXCR into one record per CDR3 protein. The data hold about 97,000 distinct CDR3 sequences, with 6% observed a single time. Study outcomes and limitations: About two months after transplant, alpha-beta T cells reportedly came from several hundred expanded graft clones. At the one-year point after transplant, T-cell counts and TCRbeta diversity were found to come mostly from T cells that had been newly produced. TCRbeta diversity was high at day 60 in some patients (a result of surviving recipient T cells and thymic progenitors).

The J gene is TRBJ2-3, the V gene TRBV5-5, with 8 bases that match TRBD1. The origin of this receptor is a female patient younger than 10 who had a stem cell transplant for Fanconi anemia, so the T cells may come from the graft donor. The sample here was PBMCs, mostly from graft donor cells, taken 60 days after TCRalphabeta/CD19-depleted stem cell transplant. The DNA for the CDR3 is TGTGCCAGCAGCTCAGACAGGGGCCCCACAGATACGCAGTATTTT. It codes for CASSSDRGPTDTQYF.